One T cell receptor beta chain is described in this entry. Its antigen remains unidentified. The germline V and J ends were trimmed by 7 bases and 9 bases, with 10 bases remaining between them. This CDR3 region has 12 residues. The germline gives CDR1 SGHAT, CDR2 FQNNGV. This entry comes from a study of CD8+ T cells in alopecia areata. Study information: Patients in the treated group were given tofacitinib by mouth, 5 to 10 mg twice a day.

The authors extracted RNA and reverse transcribed it into cDNA as the sequencing template. Produced via immunoSEQ multiplex PCR; TCRdb's table is partial and in-frame only. The repertoire has around 140,000 clones, 58% of them found once; the top ten carry roughly 6.5%. The study's findings and limits: Possibly because of HLA-related factors, TCR sharing was less clear across patients than in mice. Compared with normal scalp, lesional scalp had higher clonality and more expanded CD8+ clones.

The TCR comes from a human donor with alopecia areata. Sequenced material: CD4+ T cells sorted from blood, taken at week 0. The chain joins TRBV11-2 to TRBJ1-6; TRBD1 might be the D (5 bases). The CDR3 loop reads CASTPGGSPLHF. CDR3 bases: TGTGCCAGCACCCCCGGGGGTTCACCCCTCCACTTT.